Presented here are 6 T cell receptor beta chains from one specimen sequenced in a study of T cells in Graves' hyperthyroidism and ophthalmopathy. TCR beta CDR3 region amplification was performed from RNA transcripts. Using the HTBI primer set, a first-round RT-PCR was run on the TCR CDR3. MiXCR, applied by TCRdb to the multiplex PCR reads, yields one record per CDR3 protein. Here the sample spans 600,000 to 750,000 distinct CDR3 sequences, around a sixth being singletons. The material sequenced was blood. The receptors here all came from a man between 50 and 59 years old with Graves' hyperthyroidism.

The chain couples TRBV24-1 to TRBJ2-3; tentatively, D is TRBD1 or TRBD2 (5 bases each). The CDR3 is made up of 17 amino acids. With 4 bases removed from V and 0 bases from J, the gap between germline ends came to 16 bases. Per the germline V gene, CDR1 is KGHDR and CDR2 is SFDVKD. The CDR3 DNA follows: TGTGCCACCAGTGACCCTACGGGACCGACAAGCACAGATACGCAGTATTTT. This translates into CATSDPTGPTSTDTQYF.

The chain couples TRBV19 to TRBJ1-1, with a tentative D call TRBD1 (6 bases). Trimming left V 3 bases short and J 6 bases short, with 14 bases between. CDR1 and CDR2 (germline): LNHDA, SQIVND (reference sequence). The CDR3 spans 14 residues. The CDR3 coding sequence is TGTGCCAGTAGTATGCTGGAGGGGGGTCCTGAAGCTTTCTTT. It encodes CASSMLEGGPEAFF.

V usage is TRBV12-3 or TRBV12-4 and J usage is TRBJ2-1; D not resolved. Trimming pared 7 bases from V and 10 bases from J, leaving 11 bases between. The CDR3 length is 11 residues. The CDR3 nucleotides are TGTGCCAGCATCAAGACTGGGGAGCAGTTCTTC. Translating gives CASIKTGEQFF.

The rearrangement links TRBV28 to TRBJ2-7; TRBD1 is a possible D gene (6 bases). The germline V gene encodes CDR1 MDHEN and CDR2 SYDVKM. This CDR3 has 16 residues. Trimming left V 4 bases short and J 0 bases short, with 16 bases between. The CDR3 loop reads CASSSTGTQNSYEQYF. The CDR3 nucleotides read TGTGCCAGCAGTTCGACCGGGACACAAAACTCCTACGAGCAGTACTTC.

In this sample, this clonotype turned up many times. The genes are TRBV28 and TRBJ2-5; TRBD1 or TRBD2 may be the D gene (7 bases each). The CDR3 runs to 15 residues. Germline CDR1 and CDR2: MDHEN and SYDVKM. V lost 4 bases and J lost 3, with 15 bases in between. This CDR3 is CASSSGGQNEETQYF. The DNA of the CDR3 is TGTGCCAGCAGTTCGGGGGGACAGAACGAAGAGACCCAGTACTTC.

V usage is TRBV9 and J usage is TRBJ1-1; no definite D call. Germline loops: CDR1 SGDLS, CDR2 YYNGEE. There are 15 residues in the CDR3. V shed 4 bases and J shed 0 bases, with 13 bases lying between them. The CDR3 nucleotides are TGTGCCAGCAGCCCGGTCATGGGCATGAACACTGAAGCTTTCTTT. Translated: CASSPVMGMNTEAFF.